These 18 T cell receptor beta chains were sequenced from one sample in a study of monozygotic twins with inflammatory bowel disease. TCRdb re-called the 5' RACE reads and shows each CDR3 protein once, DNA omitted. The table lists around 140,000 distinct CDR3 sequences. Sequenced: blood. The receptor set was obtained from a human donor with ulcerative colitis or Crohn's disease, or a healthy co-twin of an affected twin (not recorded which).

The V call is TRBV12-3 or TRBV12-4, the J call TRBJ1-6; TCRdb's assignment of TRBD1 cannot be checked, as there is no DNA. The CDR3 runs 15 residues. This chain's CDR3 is CASSWGGLPNSPLHF.

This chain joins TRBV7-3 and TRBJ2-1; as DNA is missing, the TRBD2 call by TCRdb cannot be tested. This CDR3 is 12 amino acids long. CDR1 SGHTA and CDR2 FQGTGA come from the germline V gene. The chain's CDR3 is CASSSGLSEQFF.

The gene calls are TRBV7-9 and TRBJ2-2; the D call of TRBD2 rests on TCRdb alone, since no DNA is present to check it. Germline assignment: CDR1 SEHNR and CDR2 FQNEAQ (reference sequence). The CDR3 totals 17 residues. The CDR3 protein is CASSSGLAGRYTGELFF.

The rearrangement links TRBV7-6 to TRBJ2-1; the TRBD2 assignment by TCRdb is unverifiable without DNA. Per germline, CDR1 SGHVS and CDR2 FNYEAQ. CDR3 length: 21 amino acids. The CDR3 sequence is CASSLRAGTSARTPSYNEQFF.

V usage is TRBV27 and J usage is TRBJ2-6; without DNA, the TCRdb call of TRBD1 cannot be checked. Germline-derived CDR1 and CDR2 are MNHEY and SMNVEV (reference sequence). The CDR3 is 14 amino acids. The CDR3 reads CASSRAFGSNVLTF.

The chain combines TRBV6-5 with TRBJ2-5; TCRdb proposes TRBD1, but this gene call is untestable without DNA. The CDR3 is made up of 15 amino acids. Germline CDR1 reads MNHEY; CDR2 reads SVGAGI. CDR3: CASSRSGRPQETQYF.

CDR3 region: CATSDPGRETQYF. The rearrangement joins TRBV24-1 to TRBJ2-5; TCRdb gives TRBD1 as the D gene, but with no DNA this cannot be confirmed. The CDR3 is 13 amino acids. The V gene's germline CDR1 is KGHDR and CDR2 SFDVKD.

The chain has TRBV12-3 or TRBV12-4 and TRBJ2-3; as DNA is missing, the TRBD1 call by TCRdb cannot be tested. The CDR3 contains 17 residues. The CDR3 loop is CASSLGGTSWGTDTQYF.

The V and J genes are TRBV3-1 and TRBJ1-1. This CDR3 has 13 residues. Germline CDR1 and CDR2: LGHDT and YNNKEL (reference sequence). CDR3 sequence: CASSRISRAGAFF.

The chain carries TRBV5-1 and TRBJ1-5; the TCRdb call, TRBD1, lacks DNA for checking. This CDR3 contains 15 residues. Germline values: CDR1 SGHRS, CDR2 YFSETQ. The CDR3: CASSLGTGGAKPQHF.

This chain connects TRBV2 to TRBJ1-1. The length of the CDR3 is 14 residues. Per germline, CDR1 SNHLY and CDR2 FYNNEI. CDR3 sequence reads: CASRLQFWGTEAFF.

CDR3 sequence reads: CASMSGQGRYSNQPQHF. This chain uses TRBV27 with TRBJ1-5; TCRdb's D gene call, TRBD1, goes unchecked for lack of DNA. The CDR3 runs 17 residues. Germline CDR1 MNHEY, CDR2 SMNVEV (reference sequence).

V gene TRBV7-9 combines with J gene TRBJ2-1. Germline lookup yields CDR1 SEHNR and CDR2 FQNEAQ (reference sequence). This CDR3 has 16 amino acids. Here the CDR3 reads CASSSPILPTYNEQFF.

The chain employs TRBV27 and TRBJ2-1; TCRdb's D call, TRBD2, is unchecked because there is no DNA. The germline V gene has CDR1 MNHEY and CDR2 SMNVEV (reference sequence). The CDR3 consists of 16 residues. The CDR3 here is CASSLLILAGDNEQFF.

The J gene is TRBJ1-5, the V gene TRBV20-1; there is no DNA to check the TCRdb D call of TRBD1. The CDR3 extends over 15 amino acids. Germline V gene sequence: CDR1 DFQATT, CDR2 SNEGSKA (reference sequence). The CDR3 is CSARPQTGGYQPQHF.

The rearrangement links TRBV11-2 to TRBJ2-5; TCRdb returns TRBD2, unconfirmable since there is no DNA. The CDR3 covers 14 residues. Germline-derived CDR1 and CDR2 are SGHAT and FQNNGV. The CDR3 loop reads CASSEQTPPETQYF. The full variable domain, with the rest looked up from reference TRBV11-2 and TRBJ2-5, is EAGVAQSPRYKIIEKRQSVAFWCNPISGHATLYWYQQILGQGPKLLIQFQNNGVVDDSQLPKDRFSAERLKGVDSTLKIQPAKLEDSAVYLCASSEQTPPETQYFGPGTRLLVL.

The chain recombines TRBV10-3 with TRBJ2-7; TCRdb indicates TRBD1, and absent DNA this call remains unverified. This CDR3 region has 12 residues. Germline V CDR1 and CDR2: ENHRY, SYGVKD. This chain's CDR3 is CAISGRADEQYF.

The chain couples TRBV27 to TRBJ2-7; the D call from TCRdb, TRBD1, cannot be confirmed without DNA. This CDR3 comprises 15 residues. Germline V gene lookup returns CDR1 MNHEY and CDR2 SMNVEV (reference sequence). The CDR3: CASHWGQPKLYEQYF.